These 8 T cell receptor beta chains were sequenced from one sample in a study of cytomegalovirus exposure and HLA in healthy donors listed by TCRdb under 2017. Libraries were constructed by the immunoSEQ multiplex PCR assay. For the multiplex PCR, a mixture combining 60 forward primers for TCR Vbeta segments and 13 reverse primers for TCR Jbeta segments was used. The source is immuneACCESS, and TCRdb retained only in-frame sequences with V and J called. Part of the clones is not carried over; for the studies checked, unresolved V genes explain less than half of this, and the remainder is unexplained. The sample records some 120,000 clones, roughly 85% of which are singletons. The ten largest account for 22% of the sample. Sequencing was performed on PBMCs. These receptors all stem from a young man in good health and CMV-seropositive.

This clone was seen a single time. CDR3 nucleotide sequence: TGTGCCACCAGCAGACCCGGGACAGCCCACGAGCAGTACGTC. Its protein product is CATSRPGTAHEQYV. This sequence joins TRBV15 and TRBJ2-7; 7 bases are shared with TRBD1. This CDR3 is 14 amino acids long. Losses at the gene ends were 2 bases for V and 5 bases for J; bases not matched to a gene: 6. CDR1 is LNHNV and CDR2 is YYDKDF in the germline V gene (reference sequence).

The CDR3 spells CASSPASADQFF. The DNA for the CDR3 is TGTGCCAGCAGCCCCGCCAGCGCAGACCAGTTCTTC. The chain recombines TRBV7-9 with TRBJ2-1; the D is unclear. Per the germline V gene, CDR1 is SEHNR and CDR2 is FQNEAQ (reference sequence). V lost 5 bases and J 13 bases, leaving 15 bases between the germline ends. The CDR3 spans 12 residues.

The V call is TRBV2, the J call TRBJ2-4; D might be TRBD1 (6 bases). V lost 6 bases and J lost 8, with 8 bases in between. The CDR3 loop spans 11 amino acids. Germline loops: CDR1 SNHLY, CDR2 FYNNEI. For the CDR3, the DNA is TGTGCCAGCAGACAGGGCGACATTCAGTACTTC. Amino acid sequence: CASRQGDIQYF.

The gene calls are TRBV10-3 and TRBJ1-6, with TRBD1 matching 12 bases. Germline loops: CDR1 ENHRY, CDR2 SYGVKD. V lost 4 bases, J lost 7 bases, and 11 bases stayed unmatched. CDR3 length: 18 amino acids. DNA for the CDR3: TGTGCCATCAGTGTGGGGACAGGGGGCCTAAGGGAGAATTCACCCCTCCACTTT. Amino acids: CAISVGTGGLRENSPLHF.

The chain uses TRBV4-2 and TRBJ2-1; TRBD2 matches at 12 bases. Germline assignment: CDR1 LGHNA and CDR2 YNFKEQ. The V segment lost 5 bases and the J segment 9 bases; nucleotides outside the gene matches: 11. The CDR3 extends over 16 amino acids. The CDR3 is CASSELRLAGEGEQFF. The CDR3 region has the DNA TGTGCCAGCAGCGAACTGAGACTAGCGGGAGAGGGTGAGCAGTTCTTC.

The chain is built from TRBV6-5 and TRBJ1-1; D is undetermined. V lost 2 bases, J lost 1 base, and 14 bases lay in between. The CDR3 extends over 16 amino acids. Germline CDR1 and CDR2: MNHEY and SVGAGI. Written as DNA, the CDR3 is TGTGCCAGCAGTTACAACCAGATCCAATGGAACACTGAAGCTTTCTTT. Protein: CASSYNQIQWNTEAFF.

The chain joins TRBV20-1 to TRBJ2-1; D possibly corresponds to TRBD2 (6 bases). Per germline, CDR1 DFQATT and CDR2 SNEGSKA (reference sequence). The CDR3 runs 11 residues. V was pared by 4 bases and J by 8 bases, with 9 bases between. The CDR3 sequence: CSATRLDEQFF. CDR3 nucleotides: TGCAGTGCTACTCGACTAGATGAGCAGTTCTTC.

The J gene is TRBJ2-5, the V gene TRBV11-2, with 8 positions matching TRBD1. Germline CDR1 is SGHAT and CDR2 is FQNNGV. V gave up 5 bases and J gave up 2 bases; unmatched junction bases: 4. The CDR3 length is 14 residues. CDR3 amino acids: CASSAQGEQETQYF. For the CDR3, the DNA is TGTGCCAGCAGCGCACAGGGGGAACAAGAGACCCAGTACTTC.